The sequence of this T cell receptor beta chain was determined in a study of STAT5B mutations in CD4+ large granular lymphocyte leukemia. This was a survey-level run. Methods used by the authors: The detection floor for productive clonotype frequency was 2.59 x 10-5. Clones were sequenced by immunoSEQ multiplex PCR, and TCRdb holds only the in-frame ones, with some missing. V and J calls and clone size are as listed in that table; D and trimming were resolved from the DNA. The data hold roughly 36,000 clones, with more than 55% observed a single time. Regarding this clone: Its specificity is unknown.

Points from the study as a whole: Patient CD4-sorted repertoires looked more clonal than healthy CD4+ repertoires, even without putative leukemic clones.

The germline V and J ends were trimmed by 0 bases and 7 bases, with 19 bases remaining between them. CDR1 is WNHNN and CDR2 is SYGVQD in the germline V gene (reference sequence). The CDR3 totals 17 residues. Sequenced: CD4+ T cells from blood buffy coats. V is TRBV10-1 and J is TRBJ2-1; the D call may be TRBD1 or TRBD2 (6 bases each). The receptor comes from a human donor in good health. CDR3 sequence: CASSESQYGGLRNEQFF. CDR3 DNA sequence: TGCGCCAGCAGTGAGTCTCAATACGGGGGCCTGAGAAATGAGCAGTTCTTC.